A selection of T cell receptor beta chains follows, all from one sample in a study of T cell repertoires in cytomegalovirus infection. TCRdb re-called the reads through MiXCR, storing one row per CDR3 protein. The data contain more than 75,000 distinct CDR3 sequences, about 3.8% of them singletons. The source material was PBMCs. All receptors derive from a human donor in good health (CMV status not recorded). Some clones in this sample may be carry-over from other donors' samples. Each CDR3 is given with its conserved first and last residue. D genes are given only for firm matches. Sizes are listed as once, few or many counts, or a class when the clone is expanded.

TRBV20-1	many	12	NA	TRBJ1-3	CSAARAGNTIYF	TGCAGTGCTGCCCGGGCCGGAAACACCATATATTTT
TRBV6-2/TRBV6-3	many	17	NA	TRBJ1-5	CASSYSDRGASNQPQHF	TGTGCCAGCAGTTACTCCGATCGGGGGGCCAGCAATCAGCCCCAGCATTTT
TRBV4-3	many	13	NA	TRBJ1-2	CASSHNWQGGYTF	TGCGCCAGCAGCCATAACTGGCAAGGCGGCTACACCTTC
TRBV20-1	many	13	NA	TRBJ1-1	CSAYGGGNTEAFF	TGCAGTGCTTATGGGGGAGGAAACACTGAAGCTTTCTTT
TRBV28	many	17	NA	TRBJ2-3	CASSSGRREQSTDTQYF	TGTGCCAGCAGTTCCGGACGACGTGAGCAAAGCACAGATACGCAGTATTTT
TRBV5-1	many	12	TRBD2	TRBJ2-3	CASSWEGDTQYF	TGCGCCAGCAGCTGGGAGGGGGATACGCAGTATTTT
TRBV6-2/TRBV6-3	many	18	TRBD2	TRBJ2-7	CASSYFLGTSGSNYEQYF	TGTGCCAGCAGTTACTTTCTTGGGACTAGCGGGAGTAACTACGAGCAGTACTTC
TRBV28	many	16	TRBD1	TRBJ1-6	CASSSPGDRVGSPLHF	TGTGCCAGCAGTTCCCCAGGGGACAGGGTGGGCTCACCCCTCCACTTT
TRBV12-3/TRBV12-4	many	13	NA	TRBJ1-6	CASSLRQNSPLHF	TGTGCCAGCAGTTTAAGGCAGAATTCACCCCTCCACTTT
TRBV4-2	many	16	TRBD1	TRBJ1-6	CASSQDPGQSNSPLHF	TGTGCCAGCAGCCAAGATCCGGGACAGTCAAATTCACCCCTCCACTTT
TRBV7-8	many	15	TRBD1	TRBJ1-5	CASSFGSGGNQPQHF	TGTGCCAGCAGCTTTGGGTCAGGGGGGAATCAGCCCCAGCATTTT
TRBV28	many	16	TRBD1	TRBJ2-2	CASSGPGTGGIGELFF	TGTGCCAGCAGTGGGCCCGGGACAGGGGGTATCGGGGAGCTGTTTTTT
TRBV7-2	many	13	NA	TRBJ2-3	CASSAVRGDTQYF	TGTGCCAGCAGCGCTGTTCGGGGAGATACGCAGTATTTT
TRBV20-1	many	12	NA	TRBJ1-5	CSARDSNQPQHF	TGCAGTGCTAGAGATAGCAATCAGCCCCAGCATTTT
TRBV6-2/TRBV6-3	many	14	TRBD1	TRBJ1-1	CASVRPRDSPEAFF	TGTGCCAGCGTTCGTCCGCGGGACAGCCCTGAAGCTTTCTTT
TRBV7-2	many	15	NA	TRBJ1-2	CASSSAGNANYGYTF	TGTGCCAGCAGCTCCGCAGGGAACGCTAACTATGGCTACACCTTC
TRBV28	many	15	TRBD1	TRBJ1-2	CASTTLPGQGHGYTF	TGTGCCAGCACCACCCTACCGGGACAGGGCCATGGCTACACCTTC
TRBV11-2	many	17	NA	TRBJ1-2	CASSLDSITRRGYGYTF	TGTGCCAGCAGCCTAGACAGTATTACACGCCGAGGCTATGGCTACACCTTC
TRBV6-2/TRBV6-3	many	14	NA	TRBJ2-7	CASSYSTSSYEQYF	TGTGCCAGCAGTTACTCGACTAGCTCCTACGAGCAGTACTTC
TRBV6-2/TRBV6-3	many	14	NA	TRBJ2-7	CASTTGDGFYEQYF	TGTGCCAGCACCACCGGAGACGGATTCTACGAGCAGTACTTC
TRBV7-8	many	13	NA	TRBJ1-1	CASSLALGYEAFF	TGTGCCAGCAGCTTAGCTCTCGGGTACGAAGCTTTCTTT
TRBV7-2	many	14	NA	TRBJ1-5	CASSLEGGYWPQHF	TGTGCCAGCAGCTTAGAGGGGGGTTATTGGCCCCAGCATTTT
TRBV6-5	many	14	NA	TRBJ1-1	CASSKTGVRTEAFF	TGTGCCAGCAGCAAAACAGGCGTACGGACTGAAGCTTTCTTT
TRBV7-2	many	15	NA	TRBJ2-3	CASSLALRAGDTQYF	TGTGCCAGCAGCTTAGCGCTTCGGGCAGGAGATACGCAGTATTTT
TRBV5-1	many	17	NA	TRBJ2-1	CASSPLLGRSGQGEQFF	TGCGCCAGCAGCCCCCTTTTGGGGAGGTCTGGGCAGGGTGAGCAGTTCTTC
TRBV5-4	many	14	NA	TRBJ2-7	CASSSADTAGEQYF	TGTGCCAGCAGCTCGGCCGACACGGCAGGCGAGCAGTACTTC
TRBV19	few	14	NA	TRBJ1-2	CASSPRSVNYGYTF	TGTGCCAGTAGTCCCCGTTCGGTAAACTATGGCTACACCTTC
TRBV28	many	16	NA	TRBJ1-1	CASQPPGPGQNTEAFF	TGTGCCAGCCAACCACCCGGACCGGGACAGAACACTGAAGCTTTCTTT
TRBV27	many	17	NA	TRBJ2-1	CASSLQMSYAAHNEQFF	TGTGCCAGCAGTTTGCAAATGAGCTACGCTGCCCACAATGAGCAGTTCTTC
TRBV11-2	many	17	NA	TRBJ2-3	CASSLGSWLFSTDTQYF	TGTGCCAGCAGCTTAGGGTCGTGGCTGTTCAGCACAGATACGCAGTATTTT
TRBV7-2	many	17	NA	TRBJ1-5	CASSLGGSREANQPQHF	TGTGCCAGCAGCTTAGGAGGGAGTCGTGAGGCCAATCAGCCCCAGCATTTT
TRBV29-1	many	15	NA	TRBJ2-1	CSSGSTGFSYNEQFF	TGCAGCAGCGGGTCCACAGGGTTCTCCTACAATGAGCAGTTCTTC
TRBV28	many	14	NA	TRBJ1-1	CASSRTVMNTEAFF	TGTGCCAGCAGCCGTACTGTTATGAACACTGAAGCTTTCTTT
TRBV7-2	many	14	TRBD1	TRBJ2-7	CASSLVGQVDEQYF	TGTGCCAGCAGCTTAGTTGGACAGGTTGACGAGCAGTACTTC
TRBV7-3	many	15	NA	TRBJ2-3	CASSLLSIATDTQYF	TGTGCCAGCAGCCTACTATCTATCGCCACAGATACGCAGTATTTT
TRBV7-2	many	15	NA	TRBJ2-2	CASSLTQGIPGELFF	TGTGCCAGCAGCTTAACGCAGGGAATACCCGGGGAGCTGTTTTTT
TRBV7-2	medium-sized	15	NA	TRBJ1-6	CASSLAGPWDSPLHF	TGTGCCAGCAGCTTAGCCGGTCCATGGGATTCACCCCTCCACTTT
TRBV7-2	many	15	NA	TRBJ1-5	CASSLSPGRNQPQHF	TGTGCCAGCAGCTTAAGCCCCGGACGCAATCAGCCCCAGCATTTT